This T cell receptor beta chain was obtained from a study of response to subunit inactivated influenza vaccine. From germline, CDR1 is MNHEY and CDR2 SVGAGI. The CDR3 sequence is 13 residues long. Trimming removed 2 bases at V and 6 bases at J, with 7 bases between. Study outcomes and limitations: The authors put forward the suggestion that each seasonal influenza vaccination may bring in only a limited number of new T cells.

MiXCR was run by TCRdb on the RT-PCR reads, yielding one entry per CDR3 protein. The data hold fewer than 650,000 distinct CDR3 sequences, with 10% to 15% observed a single time. Turning to this clonotype: Its cognate antigen is unknown.

The source is a man aged 50 to 60 who received an inactivated influenza vaccine. The chain links TRBV6-5 to TRBJ2-2; D not certain. Sequencing was performed on PBMCs from blood, taken about 40 days after vaccination. The DNA for the CDR3 is TGTGCCAGCAGTTACGCAGGTGCCGGGGAGCTGTTTTTT. It translates to CASSYAGAGELFF.